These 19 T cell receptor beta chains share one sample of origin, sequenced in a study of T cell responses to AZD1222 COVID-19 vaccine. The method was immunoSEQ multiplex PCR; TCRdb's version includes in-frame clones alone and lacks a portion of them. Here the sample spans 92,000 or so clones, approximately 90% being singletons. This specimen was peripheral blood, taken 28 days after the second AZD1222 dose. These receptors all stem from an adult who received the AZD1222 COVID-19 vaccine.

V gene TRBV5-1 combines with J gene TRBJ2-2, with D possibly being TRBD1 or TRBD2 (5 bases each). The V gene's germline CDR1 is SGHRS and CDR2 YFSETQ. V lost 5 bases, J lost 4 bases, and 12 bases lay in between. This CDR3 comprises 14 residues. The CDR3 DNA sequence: TGCGCCAGCAGTCCGGGACCGACCACCGGGGAGCTGTTTTTT. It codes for CASSPGPTTGELFF. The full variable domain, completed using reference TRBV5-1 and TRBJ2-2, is KAGVTQTPRYLIKTRGQQVTLSCSPISGHRSVSWYQQTPGQGLQFLFEYFSETQRNKGNFPGRFSGRQFSNSRSEMNVSTLELGDSALYLCASSPGPTTGELFFGEGSRLTVL.

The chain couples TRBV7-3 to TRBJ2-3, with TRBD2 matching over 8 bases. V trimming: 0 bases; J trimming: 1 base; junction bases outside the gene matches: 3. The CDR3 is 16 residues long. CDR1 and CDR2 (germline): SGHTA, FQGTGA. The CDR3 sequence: CASSLTSGVGTDTQYF. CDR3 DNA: TGTGCCAGCAGCTTAACTAGCGGGGTGGGCACAGATACGCAGTATTTT.

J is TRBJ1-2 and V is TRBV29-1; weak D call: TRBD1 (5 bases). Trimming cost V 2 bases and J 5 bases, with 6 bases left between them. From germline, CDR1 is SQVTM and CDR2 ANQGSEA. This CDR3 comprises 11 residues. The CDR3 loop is CSVEQGYGYTF. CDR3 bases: TGCAGCGTTGAACAGGGATATGGCTACACCTTC.

CDR3 residues: CASSSSMNTEAFF. The CDR3 coding sequence is TGTGCCAGCAGCTCAAGTATGAACACTGAAGCTTTCTTT. The V gene is TRBV7-3, the J gene TRBJ1-1; no clear D. V gave up 4 bases and J gave up 0 bases, with 6 bases separating them. CDR1 is SGHTA, CDR2 FQGTGA, per germline. CDR3 length: 13 residues.

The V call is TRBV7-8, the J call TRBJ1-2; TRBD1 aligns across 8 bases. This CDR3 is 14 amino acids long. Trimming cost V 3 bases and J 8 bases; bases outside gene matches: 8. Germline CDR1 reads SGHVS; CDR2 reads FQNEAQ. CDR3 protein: CASSLSQGELGYTF. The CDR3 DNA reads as TGTGCCAGCAGCTTGTCACAGGGGGAATTAGGCTACACCTTC.

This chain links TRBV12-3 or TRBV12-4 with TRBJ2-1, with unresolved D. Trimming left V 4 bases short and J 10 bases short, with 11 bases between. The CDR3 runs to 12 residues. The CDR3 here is CASSSPGPEQFF. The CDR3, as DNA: TGTGCCAGCAGTTCCCCCGGACCGGAGCAGTTCTTC.

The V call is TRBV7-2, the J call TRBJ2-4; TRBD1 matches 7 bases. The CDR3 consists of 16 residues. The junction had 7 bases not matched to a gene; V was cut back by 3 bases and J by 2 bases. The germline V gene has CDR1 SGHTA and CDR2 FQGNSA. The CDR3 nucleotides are TGTGCCAGCAGCTTTCGACAGGGAAGGTCCAAAAACATTCAGTACTTC. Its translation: CASSFRQGRSKNIQYF.

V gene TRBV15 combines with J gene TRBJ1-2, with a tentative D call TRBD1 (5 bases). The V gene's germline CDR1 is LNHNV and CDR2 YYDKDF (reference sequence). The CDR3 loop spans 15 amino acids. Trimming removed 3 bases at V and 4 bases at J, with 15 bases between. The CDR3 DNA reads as TGTGCCACCAGCAGCCCCGCCAGGGTGACCTATGGCTACACCTTC. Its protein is CATSSPARVTYGYTF.

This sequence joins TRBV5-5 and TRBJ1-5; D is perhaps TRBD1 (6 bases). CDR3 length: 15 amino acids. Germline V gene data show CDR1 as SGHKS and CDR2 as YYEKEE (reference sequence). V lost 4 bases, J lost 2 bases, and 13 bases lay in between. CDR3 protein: CASSPQGGGNQPQHF. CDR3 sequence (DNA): TGTGCCAGCAGCCCACAAGGGGGGGGCAATCAGCCCCAGCATTTT. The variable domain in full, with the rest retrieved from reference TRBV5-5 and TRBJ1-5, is DAGVTQSPTHLIKTRGQQVTLRCSPISGHKSVSWYQQVLGQGPQFIFQYYEKEERGRGNFPDRFSARQFPNYSSELNVNALLLGDSALYLCASSPQGGGNQPQHFGDGTRLSIL.

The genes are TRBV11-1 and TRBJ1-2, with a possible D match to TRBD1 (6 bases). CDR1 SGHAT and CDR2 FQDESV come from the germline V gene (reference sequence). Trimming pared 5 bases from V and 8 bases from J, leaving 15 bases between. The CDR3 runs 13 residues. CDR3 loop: CASSRTGTDGYTF. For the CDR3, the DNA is TGTGCCAGCAGCCGAACAGGGACCGACGGCTACACCTTC.

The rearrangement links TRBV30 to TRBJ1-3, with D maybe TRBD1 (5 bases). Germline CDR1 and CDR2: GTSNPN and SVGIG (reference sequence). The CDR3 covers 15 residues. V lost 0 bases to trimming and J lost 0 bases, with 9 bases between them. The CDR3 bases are TGTGCCTGGAGTGTACAGGATAACTCTGGAAACACCATATATTTT. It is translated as CAWSVQDNSGNTIYF.

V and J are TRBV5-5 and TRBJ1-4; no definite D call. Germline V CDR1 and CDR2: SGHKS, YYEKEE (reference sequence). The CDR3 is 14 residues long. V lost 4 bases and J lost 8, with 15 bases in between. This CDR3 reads CASSPTGEREKLFF. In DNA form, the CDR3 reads TGTGCCAGCAGCCCTACCGGGGAGCGGGAAAAACTGTTTTTT. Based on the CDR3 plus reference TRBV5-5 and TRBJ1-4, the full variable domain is DAGVTQSPTHLIKTRGQQVTLRCSPISGHKSVSWYQQVLGQGPQFIFQYYEKEERGRGNFPDRFSARQFPNYSSELNVNALLLGDSALYLCASSPTGEREKLFFGSGTQLSVL.

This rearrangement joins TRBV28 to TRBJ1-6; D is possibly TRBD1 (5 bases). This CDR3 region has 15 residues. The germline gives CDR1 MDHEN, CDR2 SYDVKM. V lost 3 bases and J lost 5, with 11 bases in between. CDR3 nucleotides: TGTGCCAGCAGTTTTCCCGGAGGGGATAATTCACCCCTCCACTTT. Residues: CASSFPGGDNSPLHF.

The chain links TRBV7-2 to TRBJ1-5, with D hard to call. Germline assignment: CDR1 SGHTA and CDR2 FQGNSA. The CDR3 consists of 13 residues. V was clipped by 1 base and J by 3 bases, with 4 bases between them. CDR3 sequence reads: CASSLGDNQPQHF. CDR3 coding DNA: TGTGCCAGCAGCTTAGGAGACAATCAGCCCCAGCATTTT.

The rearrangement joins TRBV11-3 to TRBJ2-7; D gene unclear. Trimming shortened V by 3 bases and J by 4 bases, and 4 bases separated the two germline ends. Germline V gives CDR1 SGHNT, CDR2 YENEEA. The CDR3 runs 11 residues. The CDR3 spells CASSLVYEQYF. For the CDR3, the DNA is TGTGCCAGCAGCTTGGTGTACGAGCAGTACTTC. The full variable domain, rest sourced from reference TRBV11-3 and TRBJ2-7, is EAGVVQSPRYKIIEKKQPVAFWCNPISGHNTLYWYLQNLGQGPELLIRYENEEAVDDSQLPKDRFSAERLKGVDSTLKIQPAELGDSAVYLCASSLVYEQYFGPGTRLTVT.

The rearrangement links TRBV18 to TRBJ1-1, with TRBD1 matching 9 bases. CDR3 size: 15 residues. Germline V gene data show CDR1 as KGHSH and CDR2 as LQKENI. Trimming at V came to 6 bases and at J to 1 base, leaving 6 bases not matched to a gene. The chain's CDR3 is CASSLGQGTNTEAFF. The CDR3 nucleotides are TGTGCCAGCTCCCTAGGACAGGGGACGAACACTGAAGCTTTCTTT.

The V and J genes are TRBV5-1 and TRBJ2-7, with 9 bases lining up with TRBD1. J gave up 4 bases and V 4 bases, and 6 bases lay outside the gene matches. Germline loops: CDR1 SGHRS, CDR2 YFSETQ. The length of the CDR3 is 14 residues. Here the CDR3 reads CASSAGQGFYEQYF. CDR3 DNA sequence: TGCGCCAGCAGCGCGGGACAGGGATTTTACGAGCAGTACTTC.

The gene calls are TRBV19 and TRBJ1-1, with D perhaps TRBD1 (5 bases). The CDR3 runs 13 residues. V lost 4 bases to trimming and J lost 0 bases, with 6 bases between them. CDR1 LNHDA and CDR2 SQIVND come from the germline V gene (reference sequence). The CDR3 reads CASSKTVNTEAFF. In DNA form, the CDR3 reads TGTGCCAGTAGTAAGACAGTGAACACTGAAGCTTTCTTT.

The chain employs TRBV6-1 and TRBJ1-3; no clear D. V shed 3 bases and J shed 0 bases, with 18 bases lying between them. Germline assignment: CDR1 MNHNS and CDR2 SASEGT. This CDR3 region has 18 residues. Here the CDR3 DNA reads TGTGCCAGCAGTGACCCCCAACGCCGGACGATCTCTGGAAACACCATATATTTT. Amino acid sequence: CASSDPQRRTISGNTIYF.